The TCR beta chain described here comes from a study of control samples from healthy donors and cancer patients. Sequencing was performed with immunoSEQ multiplex PCR; in TCRdb, only in-frame clones are kept and a portion is missing. The repertoire holds about 220,000 clones, with about 94% as singletons. This TCR was sampled from a man aged 45-60 years in good health. Sequencing was performed on blood.

The DNA of the CDR3 is TGTGCCAGCAGCCAATACTCAGGCTCCGGCACAGATACGCAGTATTTT. Its protein is CASSQYSGSGTDTQYF. This chain links TRBV14 with TRBJ2-3; D uncertain. The germline CDR1 and CDR2 sequences are SGHDN and FVKESK. The germline V and J ends were trimmed by 2 bases and 1 base, with 13 bases remaining between them. The CDR3 sequence is 16 residues long. Supplemented by reference TRBV14 and TRBJ2-3, the full variable domain reads EAGVTQFPSHSVIEKGQTVTLRCDPISGHDNLYWYRRVMGKEIKFLLHFVKESKQDESGMPNNRFLAERTGGTYSTLKVQPAELEDSGVYFCASSQYSGSGTDTQYFGPGTRLTVL.